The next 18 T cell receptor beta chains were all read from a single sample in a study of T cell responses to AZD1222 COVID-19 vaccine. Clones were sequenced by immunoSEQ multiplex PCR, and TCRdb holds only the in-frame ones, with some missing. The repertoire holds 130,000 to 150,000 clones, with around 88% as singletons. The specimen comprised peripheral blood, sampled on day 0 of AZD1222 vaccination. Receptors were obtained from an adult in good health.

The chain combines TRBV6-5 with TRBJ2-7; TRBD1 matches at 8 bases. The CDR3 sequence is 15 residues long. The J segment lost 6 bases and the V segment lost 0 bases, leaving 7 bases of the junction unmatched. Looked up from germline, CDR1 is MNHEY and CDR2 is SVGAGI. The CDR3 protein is CASSYSGTGLREQYF. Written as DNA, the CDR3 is TGTGCCAGCAGTTACTCTGGGACAGGCCTTCGCGAGCAGTACTTC.

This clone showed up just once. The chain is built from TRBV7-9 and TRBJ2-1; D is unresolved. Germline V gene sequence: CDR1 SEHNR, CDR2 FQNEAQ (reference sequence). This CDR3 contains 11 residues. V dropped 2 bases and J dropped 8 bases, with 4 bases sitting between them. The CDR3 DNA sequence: TGTGCCAGCAGCTTATCTGATGAGCAGTTCTTC. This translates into CASSLSDEQFF.

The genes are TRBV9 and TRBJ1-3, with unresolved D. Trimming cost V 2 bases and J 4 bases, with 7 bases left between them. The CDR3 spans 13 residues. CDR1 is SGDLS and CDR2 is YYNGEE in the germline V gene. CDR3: CASSVSGGNTIYF. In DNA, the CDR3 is TGTGCCAGCAGCGTCTCGGGGGGAAACACCATATATTTT.

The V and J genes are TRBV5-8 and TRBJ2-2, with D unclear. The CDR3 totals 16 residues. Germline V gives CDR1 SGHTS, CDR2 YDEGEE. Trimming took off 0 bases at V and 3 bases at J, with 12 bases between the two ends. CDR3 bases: TGTGCCAGCAGCTTGGACCAGGTCCCTCACACCGGGGAGCTGTTTTTT. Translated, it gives CASSLDQVPHTGELFF.

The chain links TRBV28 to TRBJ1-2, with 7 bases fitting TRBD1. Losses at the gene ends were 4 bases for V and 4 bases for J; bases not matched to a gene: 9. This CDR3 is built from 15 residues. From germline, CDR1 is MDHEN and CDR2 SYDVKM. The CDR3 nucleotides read TGTGCCAGCAGTTCCCCAACGACAGGGTCCTATGGCTACACCTTC. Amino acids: CASSSPTTGSYGYTF.

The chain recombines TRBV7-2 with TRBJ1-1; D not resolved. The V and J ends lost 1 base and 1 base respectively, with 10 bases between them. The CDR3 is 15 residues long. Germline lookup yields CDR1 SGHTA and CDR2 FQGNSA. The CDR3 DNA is TGTGCCAGCAGCTTAGAATTGGTCAGGAACACTGAAGCTTTCTTT. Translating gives CASSLELVRNTEAFF.

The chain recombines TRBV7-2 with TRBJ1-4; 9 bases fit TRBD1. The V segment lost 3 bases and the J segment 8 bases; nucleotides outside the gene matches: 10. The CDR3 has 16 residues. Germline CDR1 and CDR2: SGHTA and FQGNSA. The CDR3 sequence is CASSFWGGQGSEKLFF. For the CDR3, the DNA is TGTGCCAGCAGCTTTTGGGGAGGACAGGGGAGCGAAAAACTGTTTTTT.

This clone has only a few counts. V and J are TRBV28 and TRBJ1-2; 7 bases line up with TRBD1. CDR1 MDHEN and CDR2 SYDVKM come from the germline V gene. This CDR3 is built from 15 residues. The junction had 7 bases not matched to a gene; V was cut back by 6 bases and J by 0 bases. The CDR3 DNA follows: TGTGCCAGCAGGACTCCAGGGGGGCCTAACTATGGCTACACCTTC. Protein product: CASRTPGGPNYGYTF.

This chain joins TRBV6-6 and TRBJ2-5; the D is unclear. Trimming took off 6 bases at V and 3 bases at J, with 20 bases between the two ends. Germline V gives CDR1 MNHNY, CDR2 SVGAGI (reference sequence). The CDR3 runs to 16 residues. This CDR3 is CASRTVTGWAKETQYF. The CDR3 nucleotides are TGTGCCAGCAGGACTGTTACCGGTTGGGCTAAAGAGACCCAGTACTTC.

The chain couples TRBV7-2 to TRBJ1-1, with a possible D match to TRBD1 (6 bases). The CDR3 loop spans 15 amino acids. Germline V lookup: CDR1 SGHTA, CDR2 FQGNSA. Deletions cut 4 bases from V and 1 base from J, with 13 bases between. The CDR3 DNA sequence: TGTGCCAGCAGCTCGCCGGAGGGGGGGAACACTGAAGCTTTCTTT. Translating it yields CASSSPEGGNTEAFF. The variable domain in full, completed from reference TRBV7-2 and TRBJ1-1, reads GAGVSQSPSNKVTEKGKDVELRCDPISGHTALYWYRQSLGQGLEFLIYFQGNSAPDKSGLPSDRFSAERTGGSVSTLTIQRTQQEDSAVYLCASSSPEGGNTEAFFGQGTRLTVV.

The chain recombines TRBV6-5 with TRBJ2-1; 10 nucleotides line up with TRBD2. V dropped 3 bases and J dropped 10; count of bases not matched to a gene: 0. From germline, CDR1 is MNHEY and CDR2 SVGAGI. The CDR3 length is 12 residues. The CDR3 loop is CASSYSGGEQFF. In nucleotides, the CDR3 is TGTGCCAGCAGTTATAGCGGGGGGGAGCAGTTCTTC.

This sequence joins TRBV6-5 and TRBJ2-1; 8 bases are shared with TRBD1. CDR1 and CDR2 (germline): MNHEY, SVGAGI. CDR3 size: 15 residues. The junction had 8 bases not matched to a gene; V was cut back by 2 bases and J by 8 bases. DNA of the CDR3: TGTGCCAGCAGTTACGGTTCCTCAGGGGGCCATGAGCAGTTCTTC. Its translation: CASSYGSSGGHEQFF.

This chain's CDR3 is CASSVGNRGRVLETQYF. The CDR3 DNA is TGTGCCAGCAGCGTCGGGAACAGGGGGCGGGTTCTGGAGACCCAGTACTTC. The chain is built from TRBV9 and TRBJ2-5, with 9 bases identical to TRBD1. Germline assignment: CDR1 SGDLS and CDR2 YYNGEE. V dropped 2 bases and J dropped 5; count of bases not matched to a gene: 13. The CDR3 is made up of 17 amino acids.

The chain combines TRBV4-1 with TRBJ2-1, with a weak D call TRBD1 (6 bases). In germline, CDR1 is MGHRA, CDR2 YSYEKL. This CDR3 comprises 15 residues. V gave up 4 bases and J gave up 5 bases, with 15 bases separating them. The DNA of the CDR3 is TGCGCCAGCAGCCTCCAGGGGTTTTACGACAATGAGCAGTTCTTC. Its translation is CASSLQGFYDNEQFF.

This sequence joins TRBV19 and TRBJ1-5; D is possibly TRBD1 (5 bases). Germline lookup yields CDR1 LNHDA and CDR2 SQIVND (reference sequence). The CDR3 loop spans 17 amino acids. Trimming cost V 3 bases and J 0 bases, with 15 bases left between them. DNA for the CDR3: TGTGCCAGTAGTATTGGGGCAGGGAGGTATAGCAATCAGCCCCAGCATTTT. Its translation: CASSIGAGRYSNQPQHF. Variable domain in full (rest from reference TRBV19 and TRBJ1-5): DGGITQSPKYLFRKEGQNVTLSCEQNLNHDAMYWYRQDPGQGLRLIYYSQIVNDFQKGDIAEGYSVSREKKESFPLTVTSAQKNPTAFYLCASSIGAGRYSNQPQHFGDGTRLSIL.

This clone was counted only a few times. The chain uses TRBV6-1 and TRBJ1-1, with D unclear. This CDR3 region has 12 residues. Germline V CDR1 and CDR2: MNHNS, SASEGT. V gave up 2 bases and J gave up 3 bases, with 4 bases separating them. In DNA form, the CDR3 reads TGTGCCAGCAGTGAAACCGACACTGAAGCTTTCTTT. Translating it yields CASSETDTEAFF.

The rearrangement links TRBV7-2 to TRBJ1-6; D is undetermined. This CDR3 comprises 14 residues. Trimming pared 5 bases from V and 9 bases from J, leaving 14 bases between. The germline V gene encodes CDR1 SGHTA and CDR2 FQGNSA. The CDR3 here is CASSPGVRVSPLHF. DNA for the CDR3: TGTGCCAGCAGCCCGGGAGTCCGGGTTTCACCCCTCCACTTT.

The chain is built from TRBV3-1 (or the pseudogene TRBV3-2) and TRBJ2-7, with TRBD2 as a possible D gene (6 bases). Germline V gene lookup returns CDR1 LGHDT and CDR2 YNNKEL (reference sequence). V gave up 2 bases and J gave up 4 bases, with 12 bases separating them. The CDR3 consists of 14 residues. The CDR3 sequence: CASSQFSGSYEQYF. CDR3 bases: TGTGCCAGCAGCCAATTTAGCGGCAGTTACGAGCAGTACTTC.